This entry lists 25 T cell receptor beta chains sequenced from one sample in a study of blood T cell repertoires in COVID-19. Produced via immunoSEQ multiplex PCR; TCRdb's table is partial and in-frame only. The data show 86,000 or so clones, about 95% seen once. The sample comprised peripheral blood. These receptors were taken from a human donor with active COVID-19. The donor label of this sample is uncertain.

V gene TRBV19 combines with J gene TRBJ2-1, with 7 bases that match TRBD2. This CDR3 is built from 13 residues. V lost 5 bases, J lost 9 bases, and 7 bases stayed unmatched. CDR1 LNHDA and CDR2 SQIVND come from the germline V gene (reference sequence). This CDR3 reads CASSVLGGGEQFF. The CDR3 DNA reads as TGTGCCAGTAGTGTTTTGGGGGGGGGTGAGCAGTTCTTC.

The J gene is TRBJ1-1, the V gene TRBV6-5; D call uncertain. The germline V and J ends were trimmed by 0 bases and 6 bases, with 14 bases remaining between them. The CDR3 consists of 15 residues. Per the germline V gene, CDR1 is MNHEY and CDR2 is SVGAGI. The CDR3 sequence is CASSYSRGFGAEAFF. In nucleotides, the CDR3 is TGTGCCAGCAGTTACTCGAGAGGGTTTGGCGCTGAAGCTTTCTTT.

This clone was counted once. CDR3 sequence: CASRSGGFMNEQFF. As DNA, the CDR3 is TGCGCCAGCAGGTCAGGGGGCTTTATGAATGAGCAGTTCTTC. The V call is TRBV5-1, the J call TRBJ2-1; 8 positions agree with TRBD1. This CDR3 is 14 amino acids long. V shed 5 bases and J 7 bases; nucleotides not matched to a gene: 8. Germline V gene data show CDR1 as SGHRS and CDR2 as YFSETQ.

The chain has TRBV2 and TRBJ2-1, with TRBD2 matching 7 bases. V trimming: 3 bases; J trimming: 1 base; junction bases outside the gene matches: 3. The CDR3 spans 15 residues. In germline, CDR1 is SNHLY, CDR2 FYNNEI. CDR3 sequence: CASSEAGVSYNEQFF. In nucleotides, the CDR3 is TGTGCCAGCAGTGAGGCGGGAGTTTCCTACAATGAGCAGTTCTTC.

The chain is built from TRBV6-2 or TRBV6-3 and TRBJ2-4; D might be TRBD2 (6 bases). CDR3 length: 14 amino acids. The V gene's germline CDR1 is MNHEY and CDR2 SVGEGT. V lost 6 bases to trimming and J lost 9 bases, with 18 bases between them. The CDR3 here is CASSLSRGLGIQYF. The CDR3 nucleotides read TGTGCCAGCAGCTTGTCGCGGGGACTGGGCATTCAGTACTTC.

This clone was picked up one time. The rearrangement links TRBV7-4 to TRBJ1-4; 10 positions agree with TRBD1. Trimming at V came to 5 bases and at J to 4 bases, leaving 10 bases not matched to a gene. The CDR3 has 17 amino acids. Germline loops: CDR1 SGHVT, CDR2 SQSDAQ. In DNA, the CDR3 is TGTGCCAGCAGCGGCCGAGACAGGGGGCAAGTTAATGAAAAACTGTTTTTT. Its translation: CASSGRDRGQVNEKLFF.

The V and J genes are TRBV28 and TRBJ2-7; 8 bases match TRBD2. V trimming: 2 bases; J trimming: 5 bases; junction bases outside the gene matches: 14. This CDR3 spans 17 amino acids. Germline CDR1 and CDR2: MDHEN and SYDVKM. The CDR3 DNA reads TGTGCCAGCAGTTTAACTGCGCCCCGTAGCGGGACACACGAGCAGTACTTC. This gives the protein CASSLTAPRSGTHEQYF.

V is TRBV10-3 and J is TRBJ1-1; a weak D match, TRBD1 (5 bases). The CDR3 consists of 13 residues. With 7 bases removed from V and 1 base from J, the gap between germline ends came to 10 bases. Germline CDR1 is ENHRY and CDR2 is SYGVKD. The CDR3 DNA is TGTGCCATCAAGACAACAGGGAACACTGAAGCTTTCTTT. It encodes CAIKTTGNTEAFF.

The chain carries TRBV5-8 and TRBJ1-5; 9 bases map to TRBD1. The V segment lost 6 bases and the J segment 0 bases; nucleotides outside the gene matches: 10. Germline V gene sequence: CDR1 SGHTS, CDR2 YDEGEE. This CDR3 is 17 amino acids long. The CDR3 protein is CASTVGQGGLSNQPQHF. CDR3 DNA: TGTGCCAGCACCGTGGGACAGGGAGGACTTAGCAATCAGCCCCAGCATTTT.

J is TRBJ2-5 and V is TRBV5-1, with TRBD2 matching over 11 bases. V shed 1 base, J shed 4 bases, and the junction held 6 bases outside the gene matches. The CDR3 consists of 16 residues. Germline V gene sequence: CDR1 SGHRS, CDR2 YFSETQ. The DNA for the CDR3 is TGCGCCAGCAGCTTGAACCTAGCGGGGGGATCAGAGACCCAGTACTTC. Its protein product is CASSLNLAGGSETQYF. The full variable domain, its missing parts supplied by reference TRBV5-1 and TRBJ2-5, is KAGVTQTPRYLIKTRGQQVTLSCSPISGHRSVSWYQQTPGQGLQFLFEYFSETQRNKGNFPGRFSGRQFSNSRSEMNVSTLELGDSALYLCASSLNLAGGSETQYFGPGTRLLVL.

The chain links TRBV11-3 to TRBJ2-7; 12 positions match TRBD2. From germline, CDR1 is SGHNT and CDR2 YENEEA. Losses at the gene ends were 3 bases for V and 3 bases for J; bases not matched to a gene: 0. The CDR3 extends over 14 amino acids. CDR3 region: CASSLTSGSYEQYF. CDR3 nucleotides: TGTGCCAGCAGCTTGACTAGCGGGAGCTACGAGCAGTACTTC.

The chain combines TRBV9 with TRBJ2-5; 8 positions agree with TRBD1. With 2 bases clipped from V and 5 bases from J, the junction kept 2 bases outside the gene matches. The germline V gene encodes CDR1 SGDLS and CDR2 YYNGEE. This CDR3 is 13 amino acids long. The CDR3 bases are TGTGCCAGCAGCGTGACAGGGGTCGAGACCCAGTACTTC. This sequence encodes CASSVTGVETQYF.

The chain uses TRBV13 and TRBJ2-1; D is possibly TRBD1 (7 bases). Germline-derived CDR1 and CDR2 are PRHDT and FYEKMQ (reference sequence). Trimming cost V 4 bases and J 15 bases, with 22 bases left between them. CDR3 length equals 14 residues. DNA for the CDR3: TGTGCCAGCAGCTCCCTTCTCAGGGGGGCCCTGGGGTTCTTC. Translated, it gives CASSSLLRGALGFF.

The rearrangement joins TRBV5-1 to TRBJ2-3, with 7 bases aligning to TRBD2. The ends lost 5 bases at V and 5 bases at J; junction bases unmatched: 14. The CDR3 is 16 amino acids. Germline CDR1 is SGHRS and CDR2 is YFSETQ. In DNA, the CDR3 is TGCGCCAGCAGTTATGAGCGGGGACGTTCGATAGATACGCAGTATTTT. Translation: CASSYERGRSIDTQYF.

The chain recombines TRBV6-1 with TRBJ1-4; a possible D gene is TRBD1 (6 bases). Trimming removed 1 base at V and 10 bases at J, with 10 bases between. Germline CDR1 and CDR2: MNHNS and SASEGT. This CDR3 comprises 13 residues. The CDR3 loop is CASSEGTAIKLFF. CDR3 coding DNA: TGTGCCAGCAGTGAAGGGACAGCGATAAAACTGTTTTTT.

This chain uses TRBV28 with TRBJ2-3, with D unresolved. V dropped 5 bases and J dropped 2 bases, with 11 bases sitting between them. The CDR3 contains 14 residues. CDR1 is MDHEN and CDR2 is SYDVKM in the germline V gene. CDR3 DNA: TGTGCCAGCAGTCCCGACACCTACACAGATACGCAGTATTTT. It yields the protein CASSPDTYTDTQYF. The whole variable domain, remainder taken from reference TRBV28 and TRBJ2-3, is DVKVTQSSRYLVKRTGEKVFLECVQDMDHENMFWYRQDPGLGLRLIYFSYDVKMKEKGDIPEGYSVSREKKERFSLILESASTNQTSMYLCASSPDTYTDTQYFGPGTRLTVL.

V usage is TRBV7-9 and J usage is TRBJ2-7; 8 nucleotides line up with TRBD1. Trimming took 4 bases from V and 8 from J; bases not matched to a gene: 13. The CDR3 is 15 amino acids. Germline V gene sequence: CDR1 SEHNR, CDR2 FQNEAQ (reference sequence). The CDR3 here is CASSSSGTGPSQQYF. CDR3 bases: TGTGCCAGCAGCTCCTCCGGGACAGGTCCATCTCAGCAGTACTTC. The variable domain in full, completed from reference TRBV7-9 and TRBJ2-7, reads DTGVSQNPRHKITKRGQNVTFRCDPISEHNRLYWYRQTLGQGPEFLTYFQNEAQLEKSRLLSDRFSAERPKGSFSTLEIQRTEQGDSAMYLCASSSSGTGPSQQYFGPGTRLTVT.

The J gene is TRBJ1-2, the V gene TRBV7-9; D is perhaps TRBD1 (6 bases). The CDR3 contains 16 residues. The V end was cut by 5 bases, the J end by 8 bases, with 24 bases between. Germline V lookup: CDR1 SEHNR, CDR2 FQNEAQ (reference sequence). CDR3 region: CASSVLQGGGLGGYTF. The CDR3 nucleotides are TGTGCCAGCAGCGTACTCCAAGGGGGGGGATTAGGCGGCTACACCTTC.

This chain uses TRBV15 with TRBJ2-5, with D perhaps TRBD1 (6 bases). This CDR3 is 16 amino acids long. Germline assignment: CDR1 LNHNV and CDR2 YYDKDF (reference sequence). Trimming took off 4 bases at V and 2 bases at J, with 17 bases between the two ends. The CDR3 coding sequence is TGTGCCACCAGCATCCTGACAGGAGGAGCTCAAGAGACCCAGTACTTC. Protein sequence: CATSILTGGAQETQYF.

The chain couples TRBV18 to TRBJ1-3; D gene uncertain. Trimming pared 3 bases from V and 0 bases from J, leaving 15 bases between. There are 17 residues in the CDR3. Per germline, CDR1 KGHSH and CDR2 LQKENI. This chain's CDR3 is CASSPIGSASSGNTIYF. The CDR3 DNA reads as TGTGCCAGCTCACCGATCGGCAGCGCGAGCTCTGGAAACACCATATATTTT.

The count of this clone is one. The chain recombines TRBV7-9 with TRBJ2-7, with TRBD2 matching 14 bases. The V gene end was trimmed by 1 base and the J gene end by 5 bases; junction bases not matched to a gene: 1. The CDR3 length is 15 residues. Looked up from germline, CDR1 is SEHNR and CDR2 is FQNEAQ (reference sequence). In nucleotides, the CDR3 is TGTGCCAGCAGCTTAGGACTAGCGGGAGGGGACGAGCAGTACTTC. Its translation: CASSLGLAGGDEQYF. Full variable domain (outside the CDR3, taken from reference TRBV7-9 and TRBJ2-7): DTGVSQNPRHKITKRGQNVTFRCDPISEHNRLYWYRQTLGQGPEFLTYFQNEAQLEKSRLLSDRFSAERPKGSFSTLEIQRTEQGDSAMYLCASSLGLAGGDEQYFGPGTRLTVT.

This chain's CDR3 is CASSDSAGGPDTQYF. The CDR3 DNA reads as TGTGCCAGCAGTGACTCAGCGGGGGGACCAGATACGCAGTATTTT. J is TRBJ2-3 and V is TRBV6-4; 9 bases map to TRBD2. The CDR3 length is 15 residues. With V trimmed by 0 bases and J by 4 bases, 2 bases remained unmatched. The germline V gene has CDR1 MRHNA and CDR2 SNTAGT.

The J gene is TRBJ1-4, the V gene TRBV6-5, with a weak D call TRBD1 (5 bases). From germline, CDR1 is MNHEY and CDR2 SVGAGI. Deletions cut 7 bases from V and 7 bases from J, with 19 bases between. There are 15 residues in the CDR3. The CDR3 DNA reads as TGTGCCAGCATTAGAGGTTCACCGGGGGTTGAAAAACTGTTTTTT. Residues: CASIRGSPGVEKLFF.

The V and J genes are TRBV7-8 and TRBJ2-6; tentatively, D is TRBD1 (6 bases). This CDR3 contains 16 residues. Germline loops: CDR1 SGHVS, CDR2 FQNEAQ. V was cut by 5 bases and J by 0 bases, with 11 bases left in between. CDR3 loop: CASSPADSSGANVLTF. CDR3 coding DNA: TGTGCCAGCAGCCCCGCGGACAGCTCTGGGGCCAACGTCCTGACTTTC.

This chain links TRBV12-3 or TRBV12-4 with TRBJ1-1; unclear D gene. The CDR3 runs to 13 residues. Between the trimmed V and J ends, which lost 6 bases and 0 bases, there was a span of 8 bases. The CDR3 bases are TGTGCCAGCAGCACAGCTATGAACACTGAAGCTTTCTTT. Translating it yields CASSTAMNTEAFF.